A single sample is the source of the 9 T cell receptor beta chains below, sequenced in a study of blood T cell repertoires in COVID-19. Clones were read by immunoSEQ multiplex PCR, and TCRdb kept only the in-frame ones, dropping some. The repertoire holds around 70,000 clones, with 91% as singletons. The specimen sequenced was peripheral blood. The receptors come from a human donor in a cohort sampled during active COVID-19.

This sequence joins TRBV7-8 and TRBJ2-3, with TRBD2 matching 10 bases. The germline gives CDR1 SGHVS, CDR2 FQNEAQ. This CDR3 has 16 residues. V shed 5 bases and J 4 bases; nucleotides not matched to a gene: 9. CDR3 nucleotide sequence: TGTGCCAGCAGCGCGAGCGGGGGGGCGGGGGCAGATACGCAGTATTTT. Translating gives CASSASGGAGADTQYF. Full variable domain (outside the CDR3, taken from reference TRBV7-8 and TRBJ2-3): GAGVSQSPRYKVAKRGQDVALRCDPISGHVSLFWYQQALGQGPEFLTYFQNEAQLDKSGLPSDRFFAERPEGSVSTLKIQRTQQEDSAVYLCASSASGGAGADTQYFGPGTRLTVL.

This clone is a singleton in its sample. The rearrangement joins TRBV4-3 to TRBJ1-2; tentative D call: TRBD1 (6 bases). This CDR3 is built from 20 residues. Germline lookup yields CDR1 LGHNA and CDR2 YSLEER. V lost 2 bases to trimming and J lost 4 bases, with 29 bases between them. DNA of the CDR3: TGCGCCAGCAGCCAAAGTCGCCCTGGGGGCGCAACCCCCAAACCCTATGGCTACACCTTC. It is translated as CASSQSRPGGATPKPYGYTF.

This chain connects TRBV12-3 or TRBV12-4 to TRBJ1-5, with D maybe TRBD1 (6 bases). Trimming stripped 8 bases from V and 6 bases from J, with 14 bases between. The CDR3 totals 13 residues. The chain's CDR3 is CASQRGGGQPQHF. In nucleotides, the CDR3 is TGTGCCAGCCAAAGAGGGGGTGGTCAGCCCCAGCATTTT.

This rearrangement joins TRBV4-3 to TRBJ2-1, with TRBD1 matching 10 bases. The CDR3 loop spans 16 amino acids. The V gene end was trimmed by 3 bases and the J gene end by 4 bases; junction bases not matched to a gene: 6. CDR1 and CDR2 from the germline V gene are LGHNA and YSLEER. CDR3 DNA: TGCGCCAGCAGCCATAACGGACAGGGGGAATACAATGAGCAGTTCTTC. Encoded protein: CASSHNGQGEYNEQFF.

V gene TRBV19 combines with J gene TRBJ2-5, with D possibly TRBD1 on 6 matching bases. Germline V gives CDR1 LNHDA, CDR2 SQIVND (reference sequence). This CDR3 has 15 residues. Trimming removed 8 bases at V and 1 base at J, with 17 bases between. CDR3 protein: CASRRGDTTQETQYF. The CDR3, as DNA: TGTGCCAGTCGGAGAGGGGACACAACCCAAGAGACCCAGTACTTC.

This clone was recorded once. The rearrangement joins TRBV27 to TRBJ1-4, with D maybe TRBD1 (5 bases). V lost 4 bases, J lost 0 bases, and 6 bases lay in between. Germline V gives CDR1 MNHEY, CDR2 SMNVEV (reference sequence). The CDR3 has 14 residues. The CDR3 loop is CASSWGATNEKLFF. DNA of the CDR3: TGTGCCAGCAGTTGGGGGGCAACTAATGAAAAACTGTTTTTT.

In DNA form, the CDR3 reads TGTGCCAGCAGTTCCCCATTTCGGGCGAACACCGGGGAGCTGTTTTTT. Its protein is CASSSPFRANTGELFF. This chain links TRBV6-2 or TRBV6-3 with TRBJ2-2; D not resolved. V was trimmed by 4 bases and J by 0 bases, leaving 12 bases between them. The CDR3 covers 16 residues. Germline V lookup: CDR1 MNHEY, CDR2 SVGEGT.

The rearrangement uses TRBV19 and TRBJ2-3; possibly TRBD1 for D (5 bases). This CDR3 is 16 amino acids long. V lost 0 bases to trimming and J lost 6 bases, with 16 bases between them. Germline V lookup: CDR1 LNHDA, CDR2 SQIVND (reference sequence). CDR3 region: CASSIDSAGSPDTQYF. The DNA for the CDR3 is TGTGCCAGTAGTATAGATTCGGCAGGGTCACCGGATACGCAGTATTTT.

The chain is built from TRBV6-6 and TRBJ2-1, with TRBD2 matching 7 bases. CDR3 size: 16 residues. J was trimmed by 8 bases and V by 0 bases; bases with no gene match: 10. Germline loops: CDR1 MNHNY, CDR2 SVGAGI (reference sequence). The CDR3 DNA reads TGTGCCAGCAGTTACTCTGAGGACGGGACTACGGATGAGCAGTTCTTC. Protein product: CASSYSEDGTTDEQFF.